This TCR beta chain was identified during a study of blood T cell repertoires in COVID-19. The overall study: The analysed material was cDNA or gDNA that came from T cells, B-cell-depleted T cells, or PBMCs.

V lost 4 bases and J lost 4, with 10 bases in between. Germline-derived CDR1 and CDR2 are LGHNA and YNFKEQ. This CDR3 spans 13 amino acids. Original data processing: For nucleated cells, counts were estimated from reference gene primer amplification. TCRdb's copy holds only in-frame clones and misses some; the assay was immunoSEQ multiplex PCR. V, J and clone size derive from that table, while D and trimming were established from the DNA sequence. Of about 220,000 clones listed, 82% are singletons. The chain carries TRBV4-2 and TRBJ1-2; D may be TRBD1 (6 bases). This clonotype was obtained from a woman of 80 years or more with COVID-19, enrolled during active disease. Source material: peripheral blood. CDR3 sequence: CASSPDSSYGYTF. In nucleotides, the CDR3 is TGTGCCAGCAGCCCGGACAGCAGCTATGGCTACACCTTC.